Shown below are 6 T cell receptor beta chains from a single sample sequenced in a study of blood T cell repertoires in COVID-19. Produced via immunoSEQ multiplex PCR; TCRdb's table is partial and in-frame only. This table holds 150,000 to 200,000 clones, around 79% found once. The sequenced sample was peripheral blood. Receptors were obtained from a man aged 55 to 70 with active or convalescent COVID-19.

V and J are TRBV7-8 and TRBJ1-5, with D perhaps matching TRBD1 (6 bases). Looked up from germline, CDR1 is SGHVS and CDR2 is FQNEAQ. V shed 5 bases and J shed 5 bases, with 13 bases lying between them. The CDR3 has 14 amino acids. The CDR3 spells CASSPGQRHQPQHF. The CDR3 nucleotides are TGTGCCAGCAGCCCGGGACAACGACATCAGCCCCAGCATTTT.

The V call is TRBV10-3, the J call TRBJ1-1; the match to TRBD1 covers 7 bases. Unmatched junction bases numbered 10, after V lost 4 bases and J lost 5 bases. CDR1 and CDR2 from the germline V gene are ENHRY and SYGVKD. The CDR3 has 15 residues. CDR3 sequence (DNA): TGTGCCATCAGTGGGGACAGATATGAACGGACTGAAGCTTTCTTT. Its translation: CAISGDRYERTEAFF.

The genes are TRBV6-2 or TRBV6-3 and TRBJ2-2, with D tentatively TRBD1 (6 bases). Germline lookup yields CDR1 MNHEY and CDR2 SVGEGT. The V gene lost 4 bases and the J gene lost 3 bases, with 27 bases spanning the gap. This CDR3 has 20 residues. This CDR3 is CASSLPRQVFGRSDTGELFF. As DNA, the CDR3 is TGTGCCAGCAGTTTACCCCGACAGGTTTTCGGCCGTTCCGACACCGGGGAGCTGTTTTTT.

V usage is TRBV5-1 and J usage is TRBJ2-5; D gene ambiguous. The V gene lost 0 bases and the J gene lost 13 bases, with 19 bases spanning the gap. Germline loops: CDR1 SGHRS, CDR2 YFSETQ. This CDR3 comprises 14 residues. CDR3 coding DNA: TGCGCCAGCAGCTTGGAAATCGGCCAACTACGGCCGTACTTC. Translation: CASSLEIGQLRPYF.

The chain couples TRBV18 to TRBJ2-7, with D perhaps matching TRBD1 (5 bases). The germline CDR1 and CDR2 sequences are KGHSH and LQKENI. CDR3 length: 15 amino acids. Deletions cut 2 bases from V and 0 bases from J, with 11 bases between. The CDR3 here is CASSPIQGSSYEQYF. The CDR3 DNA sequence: TGTGCCAGCTCACCAATTCAGGGTAGCTCCTACGAGCAGTACTTC.

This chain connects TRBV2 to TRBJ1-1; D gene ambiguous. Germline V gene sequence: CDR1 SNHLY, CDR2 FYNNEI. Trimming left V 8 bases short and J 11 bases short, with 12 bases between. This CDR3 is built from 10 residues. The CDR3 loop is CASALGSAFF. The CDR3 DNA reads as TGTGCCAGCGCCCTGGGCTCTGCTTTCTTT.